One and the same sample provided the 21 T cell receptor beta chains below, sequenced in a study of blood T cells in healthy people across ages. The second PCR ran roughly 7 to 11 cycles with a sample-barcoded 5' primer and J-beta primers. Each CDR3 protein gets one entry after TCRdb re-called the 5' RACE reads with MiXCR. The table includes 730,000 or so distinct CDR3 sequences, approximately 43% detected once. The sequenced sample was blood. The receptors were gathered from an older woman in good health.

The chain links TRBV7-2 to TRBJ2-7, with D possibly TRBD2 on 5 matching bases. Between the trimmed V and J ends, which lost 5 bases and 2 bases, there was a span of 16 bases. Germline CDR1 SGHTA, CDR2 FQGNSA. The CDR3 runs 15 residues. Here the CDR3 reads CASSPPRGHPYEQYF. The DNA of the CDR3 is TGTGCCAGCAGCCCCCCTCGCGGGCATCCCTACGAGCAGTACTTC.

V usage is TRBV30 and J usage is TRBJ1-2; D possibly corresponds to TRBD1 (5 bases). The CDR3 runs 13 residues. The germline CDR1 and CDR2 sequences are GTSNPN and SVGIG (reference sequence). Between the trimmed V and J ends, which lost 3 bases and 7 bases, there was a span of 15 bases. CDR3 nucleotide sequence: TGTGCCTGGAGGGGAGCAGGGTTCGTTGGCTACACCTTC. This codes for CAWRGAGFVGYTF.

This chain connects TRBV20-1 to TRBJ2-3, with no clear D. The germline V gene encodes CDR1 DFQATT and CDR2 SNEGSKA (reference sequence). This CDR3 region has 12 residues. Deletions cut 5 bases from V and 2 bases from J, with 8 bases between. The CDR3 region is CSAAVSTDTQYF. The CDR3 DNA reads as TGCAGTGCTGCGGTGTCCACAGATACGCAGTATTTT.

This clonotype was found many times. V and J are TRBV29-1 and TRBJ2-7, with TRBD1 matching over 7 bases. Unmatched junction bases numbered 6, after V lost 7 bases and J lost 6 bases. The CDR3 has 11 amino acids. Looked up from germline, CDR1 is SQVTM and CDR2 is ANQGSEA. The CDR3 coding sequence is TGCAGCGCCCGACAGGGATTCGAGCAGTACTTC. Protein product: CSARQGFEQYF.

J is TRBJ1-4 and V is TRBV9; 7 nucleotides match TRBD1. The CDR3 contains 15 residues. The V segment lost 4 bases and the J segment 5 bases; nucleotides outside the gene matches: 8. Germline values: CDR1 SGDLS, CDR2 YYNGEE. The DNA for the CDR3 is TGTGCCAGCAGCCTAGGGACAGTGGGGAATGAAAAACTGTTTTTT. This translates into CASSLGTVGNEKLFF. The variable domain in full, with the rest retrieved from reference TRBV9 and TRBJ1-4, is DSGVTQTPKHLITATGQRVTLRCSPRSGDLSVYWYQQSLDQGLQFLIQYYNGEERAKGNILERFSAQQFPDLHSELNLSSLELGDSALYFCASSLGTVGNEKLFFGSGTQLSVL.

Details on this clonotype: This may stem from a read error, because a much larger clone lies one nucleotide away. The gene calls are TRBV5-1 and TRBJ2-1; 7 bases line up with TRBD2. The CDR3 is 17 amino acids. CDR1 and CDR2 from the germline V gene are SGHRS and YFSETQ. The CDR3 is CASSLEGVSGYYNGQFF. DNA of the CDR3: TGCGCCAGCAGCTTGGAAGGCGTTAGCGGGTATTACAATGGGCAGTTCTTC.

Only one count was recorded for this clonotype. The chain combines TRBV5-1 with TRBJ1-5; D uncertain. Germline V CDR1 and CDR2: SGHRS, YFSETQ. CDR3 length equals 13 residues. The V and J ends lost 5 bases and 2 bases respectively, with 8 bases between them. CDR3 loop: CASRDDCNQPQHF. The CDR3 nucleotides are TGCGCCAGCAGGGACGATTGCAATCAGCCCCAGCATTTT.

The J gene is TRBJ2-3, the V gene TRBV20-1, with TRBD2 matching 8 bases. J lost 2 bases, V lost 6 bases, and 10 bases had no gene match. The CDR3 has 15 residues. From germline, CDR1 is DFQATT and CDR2 SNEGSKA (reference sequence). The CDR3 coding sequence is TGCAGTGCCCGACCCCCGGGAGGGATCACAGATACGCAGTATTTT. It yields the protein CSARPPGGITDTQYF.

The CDR3, as DNA: TGTGCCAGCAGCATGCCCGGGACGGGGACCTCACCCCTCCACTTT. Translated: CASSMPGTGTSPLHF. The genes are TRBV7-2 and TRBJ1-6; the D gene is possibly TRBD1 (5 bases). The germline gives CDR1 SGHTA, CDR2 FQGNSA. The V end lost 5 bases, the J end lost 10 bases, and 18 bases lay between the germline ends. The CDR3 consists of 15 residues.

The table lists this clonotype with many counts. This chain uses TRBV29-1 with TRBJ2-1; TRBD2 matches at 12 bases. The V gene end was trimmed by 6 bases and the J gene end by 9 bases; junction bases not matched to a gene: 6. The CDR3 sequence is 13 residues long. Germline values: CDR1 SQVTM, CDR2 ANQGSEA. DNA for the CDR3: TGCAGCGTCCTACTAGCGGGAGGAACTGAGCAGTTCTTC. This translates into CSVLLAGGTEQFF.

As concerns this clonotype: The junction does not match germline at one end; this may be a read error. The chain couples TRBV20-1 to TRBJ1-5; D gene unclear. CDR3 size: 12 residues. Germline V gene data show CDR1 as DFQATT and CDR2 as SNEGSKA (reference sequence). CDR3 residues: CSAGEKNQPPHF. The CDR3 DNA reads TGCAGTGCTGGCGAAAAGAATCAGCCCCCGCATTTT.

This clonotype was observed a handful of times. The CDR3 here is CASSLGQRGEKLFF. CDR3 DNA sequence: TGCGCCAGCAGCTTGGGACAGCGGGGGGAAAAACTGTTTTTT. The chain is built from TRBV5-1 and TRBJ1-4; tentative D call: TRBD1 (5 bases). Trimming took off 0 bases at V and 8 bases at J, with 11 bases between the two ends. The CDR3 is made up of 14 amino acids. Germline V gene lookup returns CDR1 SGHRS and CDR2 YFSETQ. Full variable domain (remainder filled in from reference TRBV5-1 and TRBJ1-4): KAGVTQTPRYLIKTRGQQVTLSCSPISGHRSVSWYQQTPGQGLQFLFEYFSETQRNKGNFPGRFSGRQFSNSRSEMNVSTLELGDSALYLCASSLGQRGEKLFFGSGTQLSVL.

A remark on this clonotype: A junction end diverges from the germline sequence, so it may reflect a read error. The chain recombines TRBV11-2 with TRBJ2-7; D might be TRBD1 (6 bases). Germline V lookup: CDR1 SGHAT, CDR2 FQNNGV. The CDR3 loop spans 12 amino acids. As DNA, the CDR3 is TGTACCAGCAGTAAAACAGGGCGGGAGCAGTACTTC. Translating it yields CTSSKTGREQYF.

In regard to this clonotype: A much larger clone sits a single nucleotide away, making a read error possible. The chain has TRBV6-2 or TRBV6-3 and TRBJ2-6, with D unresolved. Looked up from germline, CDR1 is MNHEY and CDR2 is SVGEGT. The CDR3 is 14 residues long. The DNA of the CDR3 is TGTGCCGGCAGTCGTTCCTCTGGGGCCAACGTCCTGACTTTC. It yields the protein CAGSRSSGANVLTF.

This clonotype appeared many times. The chain joins TRBV5-1 to TRBJ2-5; weak D call: TRBD1 (6 bases). This CDR3 has 19 amino acids. Trimming left V 0 bases short and J 5 bases short, with 26 bases between. From germline, CDR1 is SGHRS and CDR2 YFSETQ. CDR3 nucleotides: TGCGCCAGCAGCTTGGCGACCGGGACACCGATATTCGGGTTGGAGACCCAGTACTTC. Residues: CASSLATGTPIFGLETQYF. Filled out from reference TRBV5-1 and TRBJ2-5, the complete variable domain reads KAGVTQTPRYLIKTRGQQVTLSCSPISGHRSVSWYQQTPGQGLQFLFEYFSETQRNKGNFPGRFSGRQFSNSRSEMNVSTLELGDSALYLCASSLATGTPIFGLETQYFGPGTRLLVL.

V usage is TRBV6-5 and J usage is TRBJ2-1; 12 bases match TRBD2. Germline V lookup: CDR1 MNHEY, CDR2 SVGAGI. This CDR3 is built from 17 residues. After removal of 2 bases from V and 8 bases from J, the junction contained 10 bases not matched to a gene. The CDR3 coding sequence is TGTGCCAGCAGTTACGAAAAGACTAGCGGGAGTCGCGATGAGCAGTTCTTC. The encoded protein is CASSYEKTSGSRDEQFF.

V usage is TRBV20-1 and J usage is TRBJ2-7; 9 bases are a match to TRBD2. V lost 6 bases and J lost 0; bases outside the gene matches: 6. The CDR3 has 14 residues. Germline V lookup: CDR1 DFQATT, CDR2 SNEGSKA (reference sequence). The CDR3 DNA sequence: TGCAGTGCCAGCTCTAGCGGGGCCTCCTACGAGCAGTACTTC. Protein: CSASSSGASYEQYF.

This clonotype appeared a few times. A much more abundant neighbour one base away suggests this may be a read error. The V call is TRBV29-1, the J call TRBJ2-1; a weak D match, TRBD1 (5 bases). The DNA end favors TRBJ2-7, so the J call may be wrong. Germline V CDR1 and CDR2: SQVTM, ANQGSEA. This CDR3 comprises 14 residues. CDR3 region: CSAGLVSGYNEQYF. CDR3 sequence (DNA): TGCAGCGCCGGCCTTGTTTCAGGGTACAATGAGCAGTACTTC.

In its sample, this clonotype was seen once. The chain has TRBV29-1 and TRBJ2-4, with 12 bases lining up with TRBD2. Judging by the DNA end, TRBJ2-5 fits better; the J call may be wrong. This CDR3 is built from 17 residues. Looked up from germline, CDR1 is SQVTM and CDR2 is ANQGSEA. The DNA of the CDR3 is TGCAGCGTTGAACCAACTAGCGGGAGGCCCTTCCAAGAGACCCAGTACTTC. Protein product: CSVEPTSGRPFQETQYF.

V gene TRBV20-1 combines with J gene TRBJ2-7, with 8 bases fitting TRBD2. Trimming removed 3 bases from V and 3 bases from J; junction bases left unmatched: 7. CDR3 length: 14 amino acids. Germline V gene sequence: CDR1 DFQATT, CDR2 SNEGSKA (reference sequence). The CDR3 nucleotides read TGCAGTGCTAGCCAACTAGCGGAGGGCTACGAGCAGTACTTC. Translated, it gives CSASQLAEGYEQYF.

The J gene is TRBJ2-3, the V gene TRBV6-2 or TRBV6-3; tentative D call: TRBD2 (5 bases). Germline CDR1 MNHEY, CDR2 SVGEGT. The CDR3 covers 15 residues. Trimming removed 8 bases from V and 2 bases from J, with 17 bases in between. The CDR3 protein is CASVADWMNTDTQYF. The CDR3 nucleotides are TGTGCCAGCGTGGCGGACTGGATGAACACAGATACGCAGTATTTT.